This T cell receptor (beta chain) was sequenced for a study of T-cell memory formation after mild COVID-19. Overall study context: Each donor largely had its own TCR clusters. The study's findings and limits: Pre-infection memory already had some responding clones, implying cross-reactive memory joined. The study found balanced CD4/CD8 in clones contracting day 15 to 85 and a CD4+ lean in later expanders.

Barcoded TCR alpha and TCR beta cDNA libraries with UMIs came from 5'RACE using constant-segment primers. TCRdb ran MiXCR on the 5' RACE reads and lists one entry per CDR3 protein. The sample holds tens of thousands of distinct CDR3 sequences; approximately 15% are singletons and the top ten take 31%. The CDR3 extends over 16 amino acids. Germline CDR1 MNHNY, CDR2 SVGAGI (reference sequence). J was trimmed by 7 bases and V by 0 bases; bases with no gene match: 6. To note about this clonotype: Its antigen is unidentified.

Sequenced sample: PBMCs or a T cell subset sorted from them (not recorded which). The receptor's source is an adult woman who had mild COVID-19 (a few samples of this study predate the infection). Cell type and time point are not known. J is TRBJ1-6 and V is TRBV6-6; 7 bases align to TRBD1. This CDR3 is CASSYSVGGENSPLHF. DNA of the CDR3: TGTGCCAGCAGTTACTCGGTAGGGGGCGAAAATTCACCCCTCCACTTT.